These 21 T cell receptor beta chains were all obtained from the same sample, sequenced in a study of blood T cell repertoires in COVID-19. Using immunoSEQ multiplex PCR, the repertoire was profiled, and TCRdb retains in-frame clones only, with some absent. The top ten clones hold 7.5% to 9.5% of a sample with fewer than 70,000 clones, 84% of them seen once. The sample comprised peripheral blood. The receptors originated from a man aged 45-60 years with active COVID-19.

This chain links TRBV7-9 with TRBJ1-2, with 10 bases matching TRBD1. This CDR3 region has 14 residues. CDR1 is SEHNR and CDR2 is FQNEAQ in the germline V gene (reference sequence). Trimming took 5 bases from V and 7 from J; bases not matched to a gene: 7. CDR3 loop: CASSRDRGFGGYTF. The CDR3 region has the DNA TGTGCCAGCAGCCGGGACAGGGGATTCGGTGGCTACACCTTC.

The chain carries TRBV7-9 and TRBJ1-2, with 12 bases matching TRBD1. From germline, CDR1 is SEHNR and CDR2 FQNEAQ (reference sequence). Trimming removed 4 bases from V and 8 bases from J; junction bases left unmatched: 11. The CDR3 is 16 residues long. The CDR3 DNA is TGTGCCAGCAGCTCGTTGTTGGGACAGGGGGCGCGGGGCTACACCTTC. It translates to CASSSLLGQGARGYTF.

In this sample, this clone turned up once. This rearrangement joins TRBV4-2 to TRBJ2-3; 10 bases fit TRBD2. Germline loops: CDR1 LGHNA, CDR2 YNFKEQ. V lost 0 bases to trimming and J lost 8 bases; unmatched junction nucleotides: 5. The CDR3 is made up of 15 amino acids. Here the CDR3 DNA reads TGTGCCAGCAGCCAAGATCCCCTAGCGGGGGTTACGCAGTATTTT. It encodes CASSQDPLAGVTQYF.

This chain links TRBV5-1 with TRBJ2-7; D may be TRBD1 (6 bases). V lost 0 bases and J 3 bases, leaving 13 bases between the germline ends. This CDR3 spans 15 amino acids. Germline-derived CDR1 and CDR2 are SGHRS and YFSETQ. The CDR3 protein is CASSLAPTGNYEQYF. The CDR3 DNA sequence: TGCGCCAGCAGCTTGGCCCCCACAGGGAACTACGAGCAGTACTTC. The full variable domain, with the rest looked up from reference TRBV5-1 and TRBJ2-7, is KAGVTQTPRYLIKTRGQQVTLSCSPISGHRSVSWYQQTPGQGLQFLFEYFSETQRNKGNFPGRFSGRQFSNSRSEMNVSTLELGDSALYLCASSLAPTGNYEQYFGPGTRLTVT.

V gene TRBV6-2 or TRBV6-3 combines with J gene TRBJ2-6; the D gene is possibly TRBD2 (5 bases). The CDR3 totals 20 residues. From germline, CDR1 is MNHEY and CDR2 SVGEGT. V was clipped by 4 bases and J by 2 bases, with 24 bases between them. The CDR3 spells CASSFSPPGVGGAGANVLTF. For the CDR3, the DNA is TGTGCCAGCAGTTTTTCCCCCCCCGGGGTCGGTGGCGCTGGGGCCAACGTCCTGACTTTC.

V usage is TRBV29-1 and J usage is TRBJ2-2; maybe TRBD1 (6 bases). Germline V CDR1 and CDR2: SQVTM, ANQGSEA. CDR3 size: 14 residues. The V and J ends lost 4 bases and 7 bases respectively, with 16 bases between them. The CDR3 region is CSVAGVASDGELFF. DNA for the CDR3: TGCAGCGTTGCAGGGGTTGCTTCCGACGGGGAGCTGTTTTTT.

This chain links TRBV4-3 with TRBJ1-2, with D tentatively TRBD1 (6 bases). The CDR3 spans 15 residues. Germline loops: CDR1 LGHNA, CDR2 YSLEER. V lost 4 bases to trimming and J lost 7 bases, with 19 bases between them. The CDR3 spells CASSPGRGGVGGYTF. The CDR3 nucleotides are TGCGCCAGCAGCCCGGGACGAGGGGGGGTCGGTGGCTACACCTTC.

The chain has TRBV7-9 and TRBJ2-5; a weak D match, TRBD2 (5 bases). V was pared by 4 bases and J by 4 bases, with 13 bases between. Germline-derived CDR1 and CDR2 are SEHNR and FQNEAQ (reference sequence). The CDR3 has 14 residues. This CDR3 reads CASSSAGVRETQYF. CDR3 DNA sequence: TGTGCCAGCAGCTCGGCCGGGGTACGAGAGACCCAGTACTTC.

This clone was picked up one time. In nucleotides, the CDR3 is TGTGCCACCAGCCCCCCCCAGGTCTCGAAGAACTACGAGCAGTACTTC. This sequence encodes CATSPPQVSKNYEQYF. The chain joins TRBV15 to TRBJ2-7; D is unresolved. V was pared by 5 bases and J by 3 bases, with 20 bases between. CDR1 is LNHNV, CDR2 YYDKDF, per germline (reference sequence). This CDR3 spans 16 amino acids.

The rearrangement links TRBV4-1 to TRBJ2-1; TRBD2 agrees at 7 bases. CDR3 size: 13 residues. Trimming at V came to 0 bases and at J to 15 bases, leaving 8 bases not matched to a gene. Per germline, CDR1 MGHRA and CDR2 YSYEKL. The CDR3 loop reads CASSQESRDYLFF. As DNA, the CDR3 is TGCGCCAGCAGCCAAGAGTCTCGGGACTACTTGTTCTTC.

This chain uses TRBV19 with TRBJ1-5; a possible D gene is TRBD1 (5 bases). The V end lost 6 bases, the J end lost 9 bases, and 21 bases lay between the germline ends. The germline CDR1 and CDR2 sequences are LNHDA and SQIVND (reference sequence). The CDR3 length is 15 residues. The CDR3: CASSGGGPREWPQHF. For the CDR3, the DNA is TGTGCCAGTAGCGGGGGGGGTCCCAGGGAATGGCCCCAGCATTTT.

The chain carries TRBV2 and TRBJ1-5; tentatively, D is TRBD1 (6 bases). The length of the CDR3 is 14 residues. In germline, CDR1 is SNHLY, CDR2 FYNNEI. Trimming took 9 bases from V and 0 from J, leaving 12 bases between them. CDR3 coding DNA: TGTGCCAGTAATCAGGGGTATAGCAATCAGCCCCAGCATTTT. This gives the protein CASNQGYSNQPQHF.

The DNA for the CDR3 is TGTGCCAGCAGCGGACAGGGCCTGGGTAATTCACCCCTCCACTTT. Its protein is CASSGQGLGNSPLHF. The V call is TRBV6-5, the J call TRBJ1-6; 8 nucleotides align to TRBD1. From germline, CDR1 is MNHEY and CDR2 SVGAGI. V shed 6 bases and J 6 bases; nucleotides not matched to a gene: 7. The length of the CDR3 is 15 residues.

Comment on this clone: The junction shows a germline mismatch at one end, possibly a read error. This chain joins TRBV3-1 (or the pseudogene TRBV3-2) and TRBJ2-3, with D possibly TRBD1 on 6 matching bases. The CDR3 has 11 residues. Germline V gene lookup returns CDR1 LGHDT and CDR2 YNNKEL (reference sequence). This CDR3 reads CASSHGLDRNF. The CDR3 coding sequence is TGTGCCAGCAGCCACGGGCTTGACAGGAACTTT.

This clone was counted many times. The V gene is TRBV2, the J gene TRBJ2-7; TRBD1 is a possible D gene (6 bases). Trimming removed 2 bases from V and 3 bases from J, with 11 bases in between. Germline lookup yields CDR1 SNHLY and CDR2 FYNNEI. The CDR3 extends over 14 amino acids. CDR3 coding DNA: TGTGCCAGCAGTGAAACAGGGATGGGCTACGAGCAGTACTTC. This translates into CASSETGMGYEQYF.

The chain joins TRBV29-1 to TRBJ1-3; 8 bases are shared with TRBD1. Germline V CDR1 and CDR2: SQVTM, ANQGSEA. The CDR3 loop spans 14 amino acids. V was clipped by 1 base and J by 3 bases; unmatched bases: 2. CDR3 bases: TGCAGCGTTGAAGCAGGGGGCCGTGGAAACACCATATATTTT. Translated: CSVEAGGRGNTIYF. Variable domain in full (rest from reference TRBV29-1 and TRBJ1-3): SAVISQKPSRDICQRGTSLTIQCQVDSQVTMMFWYRQQPGQSLTLIATANQGSEATYESGFVIDKFPISRPNLTFSTLTVSNMSPEDSSIYLCSVEAGGRGNTIYFGEGSWLTVV.

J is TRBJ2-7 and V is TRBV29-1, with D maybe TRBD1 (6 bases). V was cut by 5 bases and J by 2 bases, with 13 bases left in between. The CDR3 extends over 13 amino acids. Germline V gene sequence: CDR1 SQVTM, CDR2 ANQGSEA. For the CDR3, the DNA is TGCAGCGTTCACACGACAGGCGCCTACGAGCAGTACTTC. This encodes CSVHTTGAYEQYF.

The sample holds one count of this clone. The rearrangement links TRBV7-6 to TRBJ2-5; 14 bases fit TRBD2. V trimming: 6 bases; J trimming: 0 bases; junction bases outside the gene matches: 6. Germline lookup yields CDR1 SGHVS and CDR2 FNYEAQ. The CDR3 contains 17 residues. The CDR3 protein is CASSRRTSGRYQETQYF. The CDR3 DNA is TGTGCCAGCAGTCGACGGACTAGCGGGAGGTACCAAGAGACCCAGTACTTC.

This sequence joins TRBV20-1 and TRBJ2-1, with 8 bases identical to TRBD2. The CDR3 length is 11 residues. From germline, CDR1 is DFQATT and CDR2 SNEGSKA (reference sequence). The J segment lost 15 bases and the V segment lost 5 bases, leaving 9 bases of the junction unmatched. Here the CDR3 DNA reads TGCAGTGCTTTCGAGGGACTAGACCCGTTCTTC. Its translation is CSAFEGLDPFF.

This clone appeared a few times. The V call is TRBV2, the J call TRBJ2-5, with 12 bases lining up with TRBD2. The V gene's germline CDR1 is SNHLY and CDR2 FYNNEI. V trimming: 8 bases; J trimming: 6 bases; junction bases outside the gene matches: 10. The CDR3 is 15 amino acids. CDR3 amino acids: CASEPSGGGSKTQYF. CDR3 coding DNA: TGTGCCAGCGAACCTAGCGGGGGGGGTTCGAAGACCCAGTACTTC.

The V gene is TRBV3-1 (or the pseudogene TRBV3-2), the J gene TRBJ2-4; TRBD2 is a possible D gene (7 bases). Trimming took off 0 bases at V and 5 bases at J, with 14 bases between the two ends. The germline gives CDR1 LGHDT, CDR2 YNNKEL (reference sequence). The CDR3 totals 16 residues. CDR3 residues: CASSQDGEGVENIQYF. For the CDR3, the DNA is TGTGCCAGCAGCCAAGATGGGGAGGGGGTCGAAAACATTCAGTACTTC.